These 6 T cell receptor beta chains came from one sample sequenced in a study of blood T cell repertoires in COVID-19. Assay: immunoSEQ multiplex PCR; the TCRdb copy retains only in-frame clones and omits some. The repertoire holds about 98,000 clones, with about 80% as singletons. Sequencing was carried out using peripheral blood. These TCRs come from a man in his sixties or seventies with active or convalescent COVID-19.

The chain recombines TRBV7-8 with TRBJ2-3, with 9 bases aligning to TRBD1. From germline, CDR1 is SGHVS and CDR2 FQNEAQ. The CDR3 spans 16 residues. Trimming took 5 bases from V and 4 from J; bases not matched to a gene: 10. Written as DNA, the CDR3 is TGTGCCAGCAGCCTCCACGGAGGGACAGGGCCAGATACGCAGTATTTT. Amino acids: CASSLHGGTGPDTQYF.

This sequence joins TRBV19 and TRBJ1-2; TRBD1 might be the D (5 bases). This CDR3 has 13 amino acids. Trimming took 2 bases from V and 5 from J, leaving 9 bases between them. Germline V lookup: CDR1 LNHDA, CDR2 SQIVND (reference sequence). The CDR3: CASSIKTEYGYTF. DNA for the CDR3: TGTGCCAGTAGTATAAAGACAGAGTATGGCTACACCTTC.

CDR3: CASSPTSPVIDTQYF. CDR3 coding DNA: TGTGCCAGCAGCCCAACTAGCCCGGTTATAGATACGCAGTATTTT. J is TRBJ2-3 and V is TRBV5-4, with a possible D match to TRBD2 (6 bases). The CDR3 runs to 15 residues. Per the germline V gene, CDR1 is SGHNT and CDR2 is YYREEE (reference sequence). The V and J ends lost 4 bases and 5 bases respectively, with 17 bases between them.

This clone was detected once. The chain is built from TRBV27 and TRBJ2-7; 8 bases are shared with TRBD1. The CDR3 has 16 residues. Trimming took 5 bases from V and 4 from J; bases not matched to a gene: 13. Germline CDR1 is MNHEY and CDR2 is SMNVEV (reference sequence). CDR3 amino acids: CASSPDRGLVGYEQYF. The CDR3 bases are TGTGCCAGCAGTCCAGACAGGGGCCTAGTTGGGTACGAGCAGTACTTC.

The rearrangement links TRBV18 to TRBJ1-3; 7 bases are shared with TRBD1. With V trimmed by 3 bases and J by 0 bases, 5 bases remained unmatched. Germline V gene lookup returns CDR1 KGHSH and CDR2 LQKENI. The CDR3 covers 16 residues. The CDR3 region is CASSPRQGNSGNTIYF. The CDR3 DNA sequence: TGTGCCAGCTCACCGCGACAGGGTAACTCTGGAAACACCATATATTTT.

This chain joins TRBV5-5 and TRBJ1-1; 10 bases fit TRBD1. The CDR3 length is 15 residues. Per germline, CDR1 SGHKS and CDR2 YYEKEE (reference sequence). With V trimmed by 7 bases and J by 0 bases, 6 bases remained unmatched. The chain's CDR3 is CASGTGVEMNTEAFF. The CDR3 bases are TGTGCCAGCGGGACAGGGGTGGAGATGAACACTGAAGCTTTCTTT.